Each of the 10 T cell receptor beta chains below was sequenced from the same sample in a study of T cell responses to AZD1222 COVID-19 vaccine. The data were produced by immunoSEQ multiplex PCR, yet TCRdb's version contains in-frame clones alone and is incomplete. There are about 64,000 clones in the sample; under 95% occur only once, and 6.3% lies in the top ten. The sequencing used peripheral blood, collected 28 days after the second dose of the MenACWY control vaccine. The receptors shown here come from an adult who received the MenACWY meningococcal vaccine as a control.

CDR3 protein: CASSPSGQTEAFF. In DNA form, the CDR3 reads TGTGCCAGCAGTCCGTCCGGACAGACTGAAGCTTTCTTT. The V call is TRBV27, the J call TRBJ1-1, with D possibly being TRBD1 (6 bases). With 5 bases removed from V and 5 bases from J, the gap between germline ends came to 12 bases. This CDR3 comprises 13 residues. Germline V CDR1 and CDR2: MNHEY, SMNVEV (reference sequence).

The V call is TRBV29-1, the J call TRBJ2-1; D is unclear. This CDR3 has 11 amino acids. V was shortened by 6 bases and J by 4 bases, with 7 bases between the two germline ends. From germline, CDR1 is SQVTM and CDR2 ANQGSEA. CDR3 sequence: CSVPSYNEQFF. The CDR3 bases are TGCAGCGTCCCCTCGTACAATGAGCAGTTCTTC.

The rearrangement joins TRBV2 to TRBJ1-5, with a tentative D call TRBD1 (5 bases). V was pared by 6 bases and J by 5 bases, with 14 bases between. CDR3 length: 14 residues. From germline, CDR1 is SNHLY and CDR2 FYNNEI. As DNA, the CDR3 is TGTGCCAGCAGACCCGGGACGGTAGATCAGCCCCAGCATTTT. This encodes CASRPGTVDQPQHF.

CDR3 DNA: TGTGCCACCAGTCCCCTAGCCACGAACACTGAAGCTTTCTTT. This translates into CATSPLATNTEAFF. The chain has TRBV24-1 and TRBJ1-1; D gene uncertain. Germline CDR1 is KGHDR and CDR2 is SFDVKD. The CDR3 is 14 residues long. V gave up 6 bases and J gave up 1 base, with 11 bases separating them.

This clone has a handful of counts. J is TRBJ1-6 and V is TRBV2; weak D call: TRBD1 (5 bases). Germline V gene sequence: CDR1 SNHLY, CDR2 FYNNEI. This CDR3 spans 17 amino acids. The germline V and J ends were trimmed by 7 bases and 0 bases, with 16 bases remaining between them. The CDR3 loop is CASNGAARSSYNSPLHF. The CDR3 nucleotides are TGTGCCAGCAACGGGGCCGCTAGGAGCTCCTATAATTCACCCCTCCACTTT.

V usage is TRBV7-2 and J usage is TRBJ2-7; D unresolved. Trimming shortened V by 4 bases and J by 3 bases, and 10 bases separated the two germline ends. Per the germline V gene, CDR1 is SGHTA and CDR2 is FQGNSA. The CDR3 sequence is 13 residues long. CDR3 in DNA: TGTGCCAGCAGCTCTCAAGTGGGCTACGAGCAGTACTTC. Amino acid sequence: CASSSQVGYEQYF.

The CDR3 spells CASSGLAGYNEQFF. CDR3 sequence (DNA): TGTGCCAGCAGCGGACTAGCGGGGTACAATGAGCAGTTCTTC. The V and J genes are TRBV6-5 and TRBJ2-1, with 12 bases identical to TRBD2. The CDR3 is made up of 14 amino acids. V was pared by 6 bases and J by 4 bases, with 1 base of the junction left unmatched. Germline lookup yields CDR1 MNHEY and CDR2 SVGAGI.

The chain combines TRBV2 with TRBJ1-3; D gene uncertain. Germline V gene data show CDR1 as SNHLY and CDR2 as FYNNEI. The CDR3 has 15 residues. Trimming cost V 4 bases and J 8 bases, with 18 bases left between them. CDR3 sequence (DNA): TGTGCCAGCAGTGCAAGGGTTCCCTATGGGGACACCATATATTTT. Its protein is CASSARVPYGDTIYF.

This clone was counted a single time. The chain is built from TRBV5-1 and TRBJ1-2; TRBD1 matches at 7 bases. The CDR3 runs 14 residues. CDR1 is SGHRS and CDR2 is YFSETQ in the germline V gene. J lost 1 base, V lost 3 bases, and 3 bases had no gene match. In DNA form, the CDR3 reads TGCGCCAGCAGCTGGGGGGACAGTAACTATGGCTACACCTTC. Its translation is CASSWGDSNYGYTF.

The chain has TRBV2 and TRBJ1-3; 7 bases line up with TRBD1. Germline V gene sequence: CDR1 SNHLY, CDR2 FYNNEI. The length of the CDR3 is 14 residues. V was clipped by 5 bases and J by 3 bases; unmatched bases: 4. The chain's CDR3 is CASSRDSGGNTIYF. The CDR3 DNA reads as TGTGCCAGCAGTCGGGACAGCGGTGGAAACACCATATATTTT.